One and the same sample provided the 32 T cell receptor beta chains below, sequenced in a study of T cell repertoires in cytomegalovirus infection. Using its own MiXCR run on the reads, TCRdb lists one record per CDR3 protein. The sample shows roughly 500,000 distinct CDR3 sequences, approximately 15% of them seen only once. Sequenced: CD8+ T cells from PBMCs. All receptors come from a human donor in good health (CMV status not recorded). Some clones in this sample may be carry-over from other donors' samples.

This clonotype was picked up a small number of times. The chain employs TRBV20-1 and TRBJ1-1; no definite D call. The V gene's germline CDR1 is DFQATT and CDR2 SNEGSKA (reference sequence). Trimming took 0 bases from V and 4 from J, leaving 12 bases between them. This CDR3 is 14 amino acids long. The DNA for the CDR3 is TGCAGTGCTAGAGATCGAGGTGGGCCCACTGAAGCTTTCTTT. Translation: CSARDRGGPTEAFF.

This clonotype was seen only a few times. V gene TRBV9 combines with J gene TRBJ2-1, with 11 bases fitting TRBD1. This CDR3 has 15 residues. Germline values: CDR1 SGDLS, CDR2 YYNGEE. V lost 3 bases to trimming and J lost 7 bases; unmatched junction nucleotides: 6. CDR3 nucleotide sequence: TGTGCCAGCAGCGCCCGGGACAGGGGGGAAAATGAGCAGTTCTTC. The encoded protein is CASSARDRGENEQFF.

Details on this clonotype: Lacking the conserved final phenylalanine or tryptophan, this CDR3 likely reflects a read error. The chain has TRBV29-1 and TRBJ2-3, with 10 bases lining up with TRBD2. The CDR3 consists of 14 residues. Germline values: CDR1 SQVTM, CDR2 ANQGSEA. The junction had 3 bases not matched to a gene; V was cut back by 3 bases and J by 3 bases. CDR3 sequence: CSVDSSGGTDTQYL. The CDR3 DNA reads as TGCAGCGTTGATTCTAGCGGGGGAACAGATACGCAGTATTTA.

This rearrangement joins TRBV7-3 to TRBJ2-7; D tentatively reads TRBD1 or TRBD2 (5 bases each). Germline CDR1 reads SGHTA; CDR2 reads FQGTGA. This CDR3 comprises 15 residues. V lost 5 bases, J lost 3 bases, and 17 bases lay in between. The DNA for the CDR3 is TGTGCCAGCAGCCCCTCGGCCGGGACCGACTACGAGCAGTACTTC. Its translation is CASSPSAGTDYEQYF.

In this sample, this clonotype turned up a few times. The chain uses TRBV29-1 and TRBJ2-1; D is perhaps TRBD1 (5 bases). The V end was cut by 7 bases, the J end by 3 bases, with 16 bases between. The germline gives CDR1 SQVTM, CDR2 ANQGSEA. The CDR3 covers 14 residues. As DNA, the CDR3 is TGCAGCGCCACGCTCGAGACAGACTACAATGAGCAGTTCTTC. This sequence encodes CSATLETDYNEQFF.

There are many counts of this clonotype. A junction boundary mismatches the germline segment, possibly from a read error. This sequence joins TRBV11-2 and TRBJ1-6; maybe TRBD1 (6 bases). The CDR3 is 11 residues long. Germline V lookup: CDR1 SGHAT, CDR2 FQNNGV. CDR3 bases: TGTGCCAGCAGCTCCGGGACATTCTACAACTTT. It translates to CASSSGTFYNF.

This clonotype has ten or more counts. At one boundary the junction diverges from the germline segment, which might be a read error. V and J are TRBV12-3 or TRBV12-4 and TRBJ1-2, with TRBD1 matching over 7 bases. CDR3 length: 12 amino acids. The CDR3 nucleotides read TGTGCCAGCAGTCCGCAGACAGGGTATCTCTGCTTC. This translates into CASSPQTGYLCF.

The rearrangement uses TRBV2 and TRBJ1-5; 7 bases match TRBD1. The junction had 12 bases not matched to a gene; V was cut back by 8 bases and J by 8 bases. Germline CDR1 SNHLY, CDR2 FYNNEI. The CDR3 has 14 residues. The CDR3 DNA sequence: TGTGCCAGCGGACGTGGCAGGGGGGTAGAGCCCCAGCATTTT. Translated: CASGRGRGVEPQHF.

This clonotype appeared many times. The V gene is TRBV7-6, the J gene TRBJ2-1, with 10 bases identical to TRBD1. The CDR3 is made up of 15 amino acids. Germline V gives CDR1 SGHVS, CDR2 FNYEAQ. Trimming took 5 bases from V and 4 from J; bases not matched to a gene: 5. CDR3 amino acids: CASSADRGQYNEQFF. The CDR3 DNA reads as TGTGCCAGCAGCGCCGACAGGGGGCAATACAATGAGCAGTTCTTC. The full variable domain, its missing parts supplied by reference TRBV7-6 and TRBJ2-1, is GAGVSQSPRYKVTKRGQDVALRCDPISGHVSLYWYRQALGQGPEFLTYFNYEAQQDKSGLPNDRFSAERPEGSISTLTIQRTEQRDSAMYRCASSADRGQYNEQFFGPGTRLTVL.

This clonotype was detected many times. This chain uses TRBV10-3 with TRBJ2-1, with 10 positions matching TRBD2. This CDR3 spans 15 amino acids. Trimming cost V 4 bases and J 6 bases; bases outside gene matches: 6. Looked up from germline, CDR1 is ENHRY and CDR2 is SYGVKD. Here the CDR3 DNA reads TGTGCCATCAGTGGGGCTAGCGGGAGCCTCAATGAGCAGTTCTTC. This sequence encodes CAISGASGSLNEQFF.

The sample holds many counts of this clonotype. The chain carries TRBV5-6 and TRBJ2-1, with a weak D call TRBD2 (5 bases). Trimming left V 1 base short and J 5 bases short, with 10 bases between. The CDR3 totals 14 residues. Germline lookup yields CDR1 SGHDT and CDR2 YYEEEE. In DNA, the CDR3 is TGTGCCAGCAGCTTGACGGGAAAGGACAATGAGCAGTTCTTC. Its translation: CASSLTGKDNEQFF.

This clonotype was recorded at least ten times. The V gene is TRBV11-3, the J gene TRBJ2-2, with 11 positions matching TRBD2. Germline V gene sequence: CDR1 SGHNT, CDR2 YENEEA. This CDR3 spans 18 amino acids. The V segment lost 5 bases and the J segment 4 bases; nucleotides outside the gene matches: 12. The DNA of the CDR3 is TGTGCCAGCAGCCCCACCACGACTAGCGGGAAAGGCACCGGGGAGCTGTTTTTT. Its translation: CASSPTTTSGKGTGELFF. The complete variable domain, with remaining parts taken from reference TRBV11-3 and TRBJ2-2, reads EAGVVQSPRYKIIEKKQPVAFWCNPISGHNTLYWYLQNLGQGPELLIRYENEEAVDDSQLPKDRFSAERLKGVDSTLKIQPAELGDSAVYLCASSPTTTSGKGTGELFFGEGSRLTVL.

In this sample, this clonotype turned up a few times. The gene calls are TRBV5-1 and TRBJ1-1, with no clear D. The germline CDR1 and CDR2 sequences are SGHRS and YFSETQ. This CDR3 contains 14 residues. Trimming took 1 base from V and 0 from J, leaving 7 bases between them. The CDR3, as DNA: TGCGCCAGCAGCTTGCCGGATTTGAACACTGAAGCTTTCTTT. Its translation is CASSLPDLNTEAFF.

The chain employs TRBV4-1 and TRBJ2-2; D is unclear. The V and J ends lost 1 base and 5 bases respectively, with 8 bases between them. The CDR3 is 14 residues long. Germline CDR1 reads MGHRA; CDR2 reads YSYEKL. CDR3 DNA: TGCGCCAGCAGCCAAGGACCCCTAACCGGGGAGCTGTTTTTT. Protein: CASSQGPLTGELFF.

This clonotype has at least ten counts. The CDR3 coding sequence is TGTGCCACCAGTGACCCCACGAAGGGAAGAGAGCAGTTCTTC. Translation: CATSDPTKGREQFF. The V call is TRBV24-1, the J call TRBJ2-1; D call uncertain. CDR1 is KGHDR, CDR2 SFDVKD, per germline. The CDR3 extends over 14 amino acids. V lost 4 bases and J lost 10, with 16 bases in between.

The table lists this clonotype with a count of one. A far larger clone is only one base removed, so a read error is likely. The chain carries TRBV27 and TRBJ2-2; D call uncertain. Germline V lookup: CDR1 MNHEY, CDR2 SMNVEV (reference sequence). There are 13 residues in the CDR3. V was pared by 1 base and J by 7 bases, with 7 bases between. As DNA, the CDR3 is TGTGCCAGCAGTTTATTGGGCAACGGGGAGCTGTTTTTT. It translates to CASSLLGNGELFF.

Of note for this clonotype: This sequence may be a read error, since a much larger clone differs from it by one base. This chain joins TRBV12-3 or TRBV12-4 and TRBJ2-4, with TRBD2 matching 8 bases. The length of the CDR3 is 17 residues. With 5 bases clipped from V and 3 bases from J, the junction kept 12 bases outside the gene matches. The CDR3: CASSGRRRGAIKNIQYF. The CDR3 DNA reads TGTGCCAGCAGTGGCCGTCGGCGGGGGGCCATCAAAAACATTCAGTACTTC.

This clonotype was recorded a few times. The gene calls are TRBV19 and TRBJ2-2; D is unclear. The germline CDR1 and CDR2 sequences are LNHDA and SQIVND (reference sequence). The CDR3 is 14 amino acids. Trimming removed 0 bases at V and 5 bases at J, with 7 bases between. The CDR3 sequence: CASSIERATGELFF. In DNA, the CDR3 is TGTGCCAGTAGTATAGAAAGAGCGACCGGGGAGCTGTTTTTT.

The sample holds a few counts of this clonotype. V gene TRBV6-5 combines with J gene TRBJ2-1, with TRBD2 as a possible D gene (6 bases). Deletions cut 6 bases from V and 6 bases from J, with 12 bases between. Germline CDR1 reads MNHEY; CDR2 reads SVGAGI. CDR3 length: 13 amino acids. The CDR3 nucleotides are TGTGCCAGCAGGAACGGAGGGCTCAATGAGCAGTTCTTC. Its protein product is CASRNGGLNEQFF.

CDR3 sequence reads: CSVPPGETQYF. DNA for the CDR3: TGCAGCGTGCCCCCAGGGGAGACCCAGTACTTC. The chain is built from TRBV29-1 and TRBJ2-5, with D possibly being TRBD1 (5 bases). The CDR3 has 11 residues. The V gene's germline CDR1 is SQVTM and CDR2 ANQGSEA. The V gene lost 6 bases and the J gene lost 5 bases, with 10 bases spanning the gap. Drawing the rest from reference TRBV29-1 and TRBJ2-5, the complete variable domain is SAVISQKPSRDICQRGTSLTIQCQVDSQVTMMFWYRQQPGQSLTLIATANQGSEATYESGFVIDKFPISRPNLTFSTLTVSNMSPEDSSIYLCSVPPGETQYFGPGTRLLVL.

This clonotype showed up many times. This chain connects TRBV23-1 to TRBJ1-5; D call uncertain. TRBV23-1 carries the ORF label, with uncertain function. CDR3 size: 11 residues. V lost 2 bases to trimming and J lost 7 bases, with 3 bases between them. The CDR3 DNA follows: TGCGCCAGCAGTCAAGAGCAGCCCCAGCATTTT. Protein: CASSQEQPQHF.

This clonotype was observed a single time. This chain joins TRBV19 and TRBJ2-3; 7 bases map to TRBD2. The CDR3 runs to 15 residues. CDR1 is LNHDA and CDR2 is SQIVND in the germline V gene (reference sequence). J gave up 2 bases and V 5 bases, and 7 bases lay outside the gene matches. The CDR3 protein is CASSYASGFTDTQYF. CDR3 bases: TGTGCCAGTAGTTATGCTAGCGGATTCACAGATACGCAGTATTTT.

In this sample, this clonotype turned up many times. The chain is built from TRBV7-9 and TRBJ2-7; maybe TRBD1 (5 bases). In germline, CDR1 is SEHNR, CDR2 FQNEAQ (reference sequence). The ends were cut back, 2 bases at V and 3 bases at J, with 17 bases in the middle. The length of the CDR3 is 16 residues. In DNA form, the CDR3 reads TGTGCCAGCAGCTTAAGCGACTCAGGGATTTTCTACGAGCAGTACTTC. It yields the protein CASSLSDSGIFYEQYF.

Worth noting for this clonotype: One end of the junction fails to match germline, which may point to a read error. The chain joins TRBV28 to TRBJ2-7, with D uncertain. Germline V gene data show CDR1 as MDHEN and CDR2 as SYDVKM. The CDR3 is 14 amino acids. This CDR3 is CANSFGDPNAEQYF. For the CDR3, the DNA is TGTGCCAACAGTTTTGGGGATCCGAATGCCGAGCAGTACTTC.

The CDR3: CASSQGPGQNEKLFF. The CDR3 bases are TGCGCCAGCAGCCAGGGGCCGGGACAGAATGAAAAACTGTTTTTT. The chain combines TRBV4-1 with TRBJ1-4; 7 nucleotides agree with TRBD1. Germline V CDR1 and CDR2: MGHRA, YSYEKL. The CDR3 runs to 15 residues. J lost 5 bases, V lost 3 bases, and 6 bases had no gene match.

This clonotype was seen many times. The chain employs TRBV7-9 and TRBJ2-1; 8 bases map to TRBD2. The V and J ends lost 5 bases and 3 bases, in that order; junction bases with no gene match: 6. The V gene's germline CDR1 is SEHNR and CDR2 FQNEAQ (reference sequence). The CDR3 has 15 residues. The chain's CDR3 is CASSILAVNYNEQFF. The CDR3 bases are TGTGCCAGCAGCATACTAGCGGTGAACTACAATGAGCAGTTCTTC.

This clonotype was counted ten times or more. CDR3 region: CASSQLGSYNEQFF. The DNA of the CDR3 is TGCGCCAGCAGCCAGCTAGGATCCTACAATGAGCAGTTCTTC. The chain employs TRBV4-1 and TRBJ2-1; no clear D gene. The CDR3 extends over 14 amino acids. V was pared by 3 bases and J by 1 base, with 7 bases between. Germline CDR1 and CDR2: MGHRA and YSYEKL.

The rearrangement joins TRBV12-5 to TRBJ2-1; maybe TRBD2 (7 bases). The germline V and J ends were trimmed by 5 bases and 6 bases, with 14 bases remaining between them. The CDR3 is 14 residues long. CDR1 is LGHNT and CDR2 is FRNRAP in the germline V gene. The CDR3 region is CASGAPGGLNEQFF. The CDR3 coding sequence is TGTGCTAGTGGTGCCCCCGGGGGGCTCAATGAGCAGTTCTTC.

This clonotype has just a few counts. This chain connects TRBV4-1 to TRBJ2-5, with 9 bases matching TRBD1. CDR3 length: 15 residues. Losses at the gene ends were 5 bases for V and 5 bases for J; bases not matched to a gene: 9. Germline loops: CDR1 MGHRA, CDR2 YSYEKL. The CDR3 region is CASSFRQGEGETQYF. In DNA, the CDR3 is TGCGCCAGCAGCTTTCGACAGGGGGAGGGCGAGACCCAGTACTTC.

This clonotype was recorded a few times. J is TRBJ2-7 and V is TRBV9; D is perhaps TRBD1 (6 bases). Per the germline V gene, CDR1 is SGDLS and CDR2 is YYNGEE. Trimming left V 3 bases short and J 2 bases short, with 18 bases between. CDR3 length: 16 residues. CDR3 residues: CASSGKTGTPTYEQYF. CDR3 coding DNA: TGTGCCAGCAGCGGAAAAACCGGGACACCGACCTACGAGCAGTACTTC.

The table lists this clonotype with many counts. The chain carries TRBV29-1 and TRBJ2-2; no definite D call. Germline lookup yields CDR1 SQVTM and CDR2 ANQGSEA. The length of the CDR3 is 12 residues. V was pared by 7 bases and J by 4 bases, with 10 bases between. The CDR3 here is CSATWGTGELFF. The CDR3 DNA follows: TGCAGCGCTACCTGGGGCACCGGGGAGCTGTTTTTT.

To note about this clonotype: Possible read error: a much larger clone is one base away. The CDR3 carries no conserved terminal phenylalanine or tryptophan, so it likely arises from a read error. The rearrangement links TRBV27 to TRBJ2-1; D uncertain. Trimming removed 2 bases from V and 3 bases from J, with 11 bases in between. Per the germline V gene, CDR1 is MNHEY and CDR2 is SMNVEV (reference sequence). The length of the CDR3 is 15 residues. The CDR3 here is CASSLVRDGYNEQFL. DNA of the CDR3: TGTGCCAGCAGTTTAGTGCGCGACGGCTACAATGAGCAGTTCTTA.